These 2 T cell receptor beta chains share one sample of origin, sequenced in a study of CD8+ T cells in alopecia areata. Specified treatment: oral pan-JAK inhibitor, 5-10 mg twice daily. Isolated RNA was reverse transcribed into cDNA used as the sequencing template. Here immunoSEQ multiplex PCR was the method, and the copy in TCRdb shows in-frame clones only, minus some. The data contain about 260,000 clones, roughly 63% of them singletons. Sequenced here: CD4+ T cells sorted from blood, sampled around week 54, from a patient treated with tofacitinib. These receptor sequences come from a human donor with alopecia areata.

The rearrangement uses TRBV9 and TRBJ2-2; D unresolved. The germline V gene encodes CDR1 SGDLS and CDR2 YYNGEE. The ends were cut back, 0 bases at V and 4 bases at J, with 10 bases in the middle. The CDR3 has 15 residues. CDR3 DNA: TGTGCCAGCAGCGTAGGCCCCCGGGTCACCGGGGAGCTGTTTTTT. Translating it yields CASSVGPRVTGELFF.

Written as DNA, the CDR3 is TGTGCCTGGAGCGGGACAGGGGGCGACTATGGCTACACCTTC. As protein: CAWSGTGGDYGYTF. The chain uses TRBV30 and TRBJ1-2, with 12 bases identical to TRBD1. The CDR3 consists of 14 residues. V was pared by 3 bases and J by 3 bases, with 2 bases of the junction left unmatched. CDR1 is GTSNPN, CDR2 SVGIG, per germline (reference sequence).